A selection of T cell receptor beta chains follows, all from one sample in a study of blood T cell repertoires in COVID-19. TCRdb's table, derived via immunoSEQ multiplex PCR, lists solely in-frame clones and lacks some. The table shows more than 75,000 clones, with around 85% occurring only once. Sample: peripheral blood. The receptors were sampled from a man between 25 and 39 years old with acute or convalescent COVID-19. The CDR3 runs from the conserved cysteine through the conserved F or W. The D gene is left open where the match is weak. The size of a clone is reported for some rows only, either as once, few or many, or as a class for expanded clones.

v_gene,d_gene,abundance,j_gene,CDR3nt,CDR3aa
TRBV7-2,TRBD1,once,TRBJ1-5,TGTGCCAGCAGCTTAGGCGGAAGGGGGCTTACGGATCAGCCCCAGCATTTT,CASSLGGRGLTDQPQHF
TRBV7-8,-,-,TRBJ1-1,TGTGCCAGCAGCTCGCAGGGGAAGAACACTGAAGCTTTCTTT,CASSSQGKNTEAFF
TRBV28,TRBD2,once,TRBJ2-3,TGTGCCAGCACACTAGCGGGAGTTAATACGCAGTATTTT,CASTLAGVNTQYF
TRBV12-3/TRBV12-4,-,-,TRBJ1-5,TGTGCCAGCAGGGCCGCCAATCAGCCCCAGCATTTT,CASRAANQPQHF
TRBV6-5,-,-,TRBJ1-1,TGTGCCAGCAGCGTAATCCCCCGGGGTGAAGCTTTCTTT,CASSVIPRGEAFF
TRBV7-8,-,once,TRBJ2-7,TGTGCCAGCAGCTTAGGTGTCAACTACGAGCAGTACTTC,CASSLGVNYEQYF
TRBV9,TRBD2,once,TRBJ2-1,TGTGCCAGCAGCGCAGCTAGCGGGAGCCACAATGAGCAGTTCTTC,CASSAASGSHNEQFF
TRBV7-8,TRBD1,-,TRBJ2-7,TGTGCCAGCAGCCGAGGACAGGTTATTTACGAGCAGTACTTC,CASSRGQVIYEQYF
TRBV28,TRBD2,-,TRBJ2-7,TGTGCCAGCAGTGACCCGGGACTAGCGGTCTCCTACGAGCAGTACTTC,CASSDPGLAVSYEQYF
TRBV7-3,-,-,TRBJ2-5,TGTGCCAGCAGCTTTGACGGGGAGACCCAGTACTTC,CASSFDGETQYF
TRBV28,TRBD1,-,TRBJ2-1,TGTGCCAGCATACCAGGGGGCCTCCTTCCCTCCTACAATGAGCAGTTCTTC,CASIPGGLLPSYNEQFF
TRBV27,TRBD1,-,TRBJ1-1,TGTGCCAGCACCACGGGACAGGGGGTCCGGAACACTGAAGCTTTCTTT,CASTTGQGVRNTEAFF
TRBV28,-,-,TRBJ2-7,TGTGCCAGCAGTTTGAATGGACTATACGAGCAGTACTTC,CASSLNGLYEQYF
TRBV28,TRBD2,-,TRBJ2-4,TGTGCCAGCAGTTCCAGACTAGCGAGGACCAAAAACATTCAGTACTTC,CASSSRLARTKNIQYF
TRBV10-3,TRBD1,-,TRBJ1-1,TGTGCCATCAGTGCTCAGGGACAGGGCTACACTGAAGCTTTCTTT,CAISAQGQGYTEAFF
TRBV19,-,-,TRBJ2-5,TGTGCCAGTAGGGGGGCGCGGGAGACCCAGTACTTC,CASRGARETQYF
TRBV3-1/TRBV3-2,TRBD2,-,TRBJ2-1,TGTGCCAGCAGCCAACTAGCGGAATACAATGAGCAGTTCTTC,CASSQLAEYNEQFF
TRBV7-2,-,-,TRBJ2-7,TGTGCCAGCAGCCCTACTAGCTACGAGCAGTACTTC,CASSPTSYEQYF
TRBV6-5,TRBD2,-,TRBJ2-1,TGTGCCAGCAGTAATAGCGGGAGGGCGGGGAATGAGCAGTTCTTC,CASSNSGRAGNEQFF
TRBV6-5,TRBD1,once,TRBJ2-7,TGTGCCAGCAGTTTAATTGGGCGGGACAGGGACTACGAGCAGTACTTC,CASSLIGRDRDYEQYF
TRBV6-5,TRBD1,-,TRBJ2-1,TGTGCCAGCAGTTATTACGGGACAGGGAAAAATGAGCAGTTCTTC,CASSYYGTGKNEQFF
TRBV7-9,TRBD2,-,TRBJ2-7,TGTGCGACTCGAGAGGGCGGGGGATCCGAGCAGTACTTC,CATREGGGSEQYF
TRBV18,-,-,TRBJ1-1,TGTGCCAGCTCACCAGGACGGGGGAAGAACACTGAAGCTTTCTTT,CASSPGRGKNTEAFF
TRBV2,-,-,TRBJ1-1,TGTGCCAGCAGTGGGCAGTTCACTGAAGCTTTCTTT,CASSGQFTEAFF
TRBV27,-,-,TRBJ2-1,TGTGCCAGCAGTCTCGGTCCTACCGGCTACAATGAGCAGTTCTTC,CASSLGPTGYNEQFF
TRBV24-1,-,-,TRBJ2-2,TGTGCCACCAGTGGCCCAGGGACTGCCAACACCGGGGAGCTGTTTTTT,CATSGPGTANTGELFF
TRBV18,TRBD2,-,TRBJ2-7,TGTGCCAGCTCACCCGGTCCGACTAGCAGTTACTACGAGCAGTACTTC,CASSPGPTSSYYEQYF
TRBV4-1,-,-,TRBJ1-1,TGCGCCAGCAGCCTGACAGGGAACACTGAAGCTTTCTTT,CASSLTGNTEAFF
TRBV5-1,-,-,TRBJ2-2,TGCGCCAGCAGCTTGGGGATACAGGGCTCCGGGGAGCTGTTTTTT,CASSLGIQGSGELFF
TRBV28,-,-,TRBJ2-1,TGTGCCAGCAGTGAGCCTCCCCGTTACAATGAGCAGTTCTTC,CASSEPPRYNEQFF